A single sample gave rise to the 28 T cell receptor beta chains below, sequenced in a study of cytomegalovirus exposure and HLA in healthy donors (TCRdb year 2017). Receptors were amplified or captured by the immunoSEQ multiplex PCR assay. For the multiplex PCR, a mixture combining 60 forward primers for TCR Vbeta segments and 13 reverse primers for TCR Jbeta segments was used. The clones in this table, taken by TCRdb from immuneACCESS, are in-frame only. Not every clone is retained; where verified, under half of the shortfall comes from an unresolved V gene, and the cause of the rest is unknown. The sample table lists about 130,000 clones, roughly three quarters of them with a count of one. The ten largest clones take up around 2% of the sample. The sequenced material came from PBMCs. All receptors derive from a man under 40 in good health and CMV-seronegative.

This clone appeared a few times. The chain employs TRBV4-2 and TRBJ2-3, with D possibly being TRBD2 (5 bases). CDR1 LGHNA and CDR2 YNFKEQ come from the germline V gene. The CDR3 is 17 amino acids. V lost 0 bases to trimming and J lost 3 bases, with 16 bases between them. The CDR3 sequence: CASSQEMGAGGTDTQYF. CDR3 bases: TGTGCCAGCAGCCAAGAAATGGGAGCCGGCGGGACAGATACGCAGTATTTT.

The chain recombines TRBV6-1 with TRBJ1-2; D gene ambiguous. Germline V gives CDR1 MNHNS, CDR2 SASEGT. The CDR3 is made up of 15 amino acids. Between the trimmed V and J ends, which lost 1 base and 5 bases, there was a span of 14 bases. The DNA of the CDR3 is TGTGCCAGCAGTGAAGGCCCTGGGTTGGAGTATGGCTACACCTTC. This gives the protein CASSEGPGLEYGYTF.

This chain connects TRBV12-5 to TRBJ2-1; TRBD1 is a possible D gene (7 bases). CDR3 length: 12 residues. Per the germline V gene, CDR1 is LGHNT and CDR2 is FRNRAP. Trimming took 8 bases from V and 9 from J, leaving 14 bases between them. The DNA of the CDR3 is TGTGCTAGTAGCGGAGGGGGCATTGAGCAGTTCTTC. Translating gives CASSGGGIEQFF. The whole variable domain, remainder taken from reference TRBV12-5 and TRBJ2-1, is DARVTQTPRHKVTEMGQEVTMRCQPILGHNTVFWYRQTMMQGLELLAYFRNRAPLDDSGMPKDRFSAEMPDATLATLKIQPSEPRDSAVYFCASSGGGIEQFFGPGTRLTVL.

The rearrangement joins TRBV28 to TRBJ2-7; 11 bases match TRBD2. Trimming removed 1 base from V and 7 bases from J; junction bases left unmatched: 6. In germline, CDR1 is MDHEN, CDR2 SYDVKM. The CDR3 has 15 residues. The CDR3 bases are TGTGCCAGCAGTTTATTAGCGGGAGGGCCGGGGGAGCAGTACTTC. It specifies CASSLLAGGPGEQYF.

V usage is TRBV9 and J usage is TRBJ2-7; tentative D call: TRBD1 (6 bases). The CDR3 is 15 amino acids. V shed 0 bases and J shed 4 bases, with 14 bases lying between them. CDR1 and CDR2 from the germline V gene are SGDLS and YYNGEE. The CDR3 bases are TGTGCCAGCAGCGTAGGAGGGCAGGGGAGTTACGAGCAGTACTTC. As protein: CASSVGGQGSYEQYF.

V and J are TRBV4-1 and TRBJ2-7; 10 bases fit TRBD1. The V and J ends lost 3 bases and 2 bases, in that order; junction bases with no gene match: 7. The CDR3 contains 16 residues. Germline loops: CDR1 MGHRA, CDR2 YSYEKL. CDR3 sequence: CASSQPGQGMPYEQYF. CDR3 DNA sequence: TGCGCCAGCAGCCAGCCGGGACAGGGGATGCCCTACGAGCAGTACTTC.

V gene TRBV5-1 combines with J gene TRBJ2-7; 9 nucleotides agree with TRBD1. In germline, CDR1 is SGHRS, CDR2 YFSETQ. J gave up 1 base and V 0 bases, and 5 bases lay outside the gene matches. The CDR3 covers 16 residues. The CDR3 DNA reads as TGCGCCAGCAGCTTGGAAGGGACAGGGAATTCCTACGAGCAGTACTTC. It yields the protein CASSLEGTGNSYEQYF.

The J gene is TRBJ1-5, the V gene TRBV19, with 7 positions matching TRBD1. The CDR3 consists of 15 residues. After removal of 6 bases from V and 6 bases from J, the junction contained 11 bases not matched to a gene. The germline V gene encodes CDR1 LNHDA and CDR2 SQIVND (reference sequence). DNA of the CDR3: TGTGCCAGTAGCTCGGAACAGGGGAATGCTCAGCCCCAGCATTTT. Translation: CASSSEQGNAQPQHF.

This clone was recorded a few times. The rearrangement joins TRBV7-2 to TRBJ2-5, with 8 bases aligning to TRBD1. Unmatched junction bases numbered 9, after V lost 1 base and J lost 5 bases. Germline loops: CDR1 SGHTA, CDR2 FQGNSA. This CDR3 is 16 amino acids long. CDR3 DNA sequence: TGTGCCAGCAGCTTAGGCGGTCAGGGGGCAGGGGAGACCCAGTACTTC. Its translation: CASSLGGQGAGETQYF.

CDR3 nucleotides: TGTGCCAGCAGTAAGGGGACAGGGCCTCAGCCCCAGCATTTT. Its translation: CASSKGTGPQPQHF. The chain combines TRBV6-1 with TRBJ1-5, with 9 bases matching TRBD1. Germline CDR1 is MNHNS and CDR2 is SASEGT. The CDR3 is 14 residues long. V trimming: 5 bases; J trimming: 6 bases; junction bases outside the gene matches: 5.

This chain joins TRBV30 and TRBJ2-5; 7 bases map to TRBD2. This CDR3 is 13 amino acids long. The germline V gene encodes CDR1 GTSNPN and CDR2 SVGIG (reference sequence). Trimming took 0 bases from V and 5 from J; bases not matched to a gene: 3. The chain's CDR3 is CAWSVYGGETQYF. In DNA form, the CDR3 reads TGTGCCTGGAGTGTGTACGGGGGGGAGACCCAGTACTTC. Together with reference TRBV30 and TRBJ2-5, the CDR3 gives the full variable domain: SQTIHQWPATLVQPVGSPLSLECTVEGTSNPNLYWYRQAAGRGLQLLFYSVGIGQISSEVPQNLSASRPQDRQFILSSKKLLLSDSGFYLCAWSVYGGETQYFGPGTRLLVL.

This sequence joins TRBV27 and TRBJ2-1; tentatively, D is TRBD1 (5 bases). The CDR3 sequence is 14 residues long. Per germline, CDR1 MNHEY and CDR2 SMNVEV (reference sequence). Trimming removed 1 base at V and 2 bases at J, with 6 bases between. CDR3 nucleotide sequence: TGTGCCAGCAGTTTATGGGGCCCCTACAATGAGCAGTTCTTC. Translation: CASSLWGPYNEQFF.

V gene TRBV27 combines with J gene TRBJ2-7; D might be TRBD1 (5 bases). This CDR3 comprises 14 residues. The ends were cut back, 5 bases at V and 2 bases at J, with 13 bases in the middle. CDR1 and CDR2 from the germline V gene are MNHEY and SMNVEV (reference sequence). The CDR3 loop reads CASSGIDRTYEQYF. The CDR3 DNA follows: TGTGCCAGCAGTGGGATAGACAGAACCTACGAGCAGTACTTC.

This clone was detected once. V is TRBV19 and J is TRBJ1-1; possible D gene TRBD1, 6 bases. Per the germline V gene, CDR1 is LNHDA and CDR2 is SQIVND (reference sequence). The CDR3 runs to 14 residues. V was cut by 2 bases and J by 6 bases, with 13 bases left in between. The CDR3 is CASSISSRGSEAFF. The CDR3 nucleotides read TGTGCCAGTAGTATAAGCAGCAGGGGCTCTGAAGCTTTCTTT.

The chain has TRBV25-1 and TRBJ2-1, with 7 positions matching TRBD2. Germline values: CDR1 MGHDK, CDR2 SYGVNS. With 5 bases clipped from V and 8 bases from J, the junction kept 9 bases outside the gene matches. The CDR3 contains 14 residues. The CDR3 region has the DNA TGTGCCAGCAGTTTGGGCCGCGGGAGCGATGAGCAGTTCTTC. This translates into CASSLGRGSDEQFF.

The V and J genes are TRBV30 and TRBJ1-1; D is uncertain. V was pared by 0 bases and J by 11 bases, with 10 bases between. CDR1 and CDR2 (germline): GTSNPN, SVGIG (reference sequence). The CDR3 consists of 11 residues. The CDR3 is CAWSVLEFAFF. The CDR3 nucleotides read TGTGCCTGGAGTGTATTGGAGTTCGCTTTCTTT.

The rearrangement joins TRBV5-6 to TRBJ2-1; D gene uncertain. Germline CDR1 SGHDT, CDR2 YYEEEE. Trimming removed 4 bases at V and 0 bases at J, with 14 bases between. The CDR3 is 16 amino acids. CDR3: CASSPPPHSSYNEQFF. CDR3 nucleotides: TGTGCCAGCAGCCCCCCCCCGCACAGCTCCTACAATGAGCAGTTCTTC.

J is TRBJ2-2 and V is TRBV4-1; no firm D call. This CDR3 is built from 18 residues. Germline CDR1 is MGHRA and CDR2 is YSYEKL. V dropped 0 bases and J dropped 1 base, with 15 bases sitting between them. The CDR3 is CASSQDLPNWQNTGELFF. The DNA for the CDR3 is TGCGCCAGCAGCCAAGATTTACCCAATTGGCAGAACACCGGGGAGCTGTTTTTT.

The V gene is TRBV5-1, the J gene TRBJ1-4, with 8 bases fitting TRBD1. This CDR3 has 15 residues. Germline values: CDR1 SGHRS, CDR2 YFSETQ. V shed 4 bases and J 7 bases; nucleotides not matched to a gene: 9. The CDR3 loop is CASSTLPGQVEKLFF. CDR3 DNA sequence: TGCGCCAGCAGCACCTTGCCGGGACAGGTTGAAAAACTGTTTTTT.

This clone appeared once. This chain uses TRBV15 with TRBJ2-1, with 8 bases matching TRBD2. Germline CDR1 is LNHNV and CDR2 is YYDKDF (reference sequence). Unmatched junction bases numbered 5, after V lost 0 bases and J lost 10 bases. The CDR3 is made up of 14 amino acids. CDR3: CATSRESGSGEQFF. The CDR3 DNA follows: TGTGCCACCAGCAGAGAGAGCGGGAGTGGAGAGCAGTTCTTC. Together with reference TRBV15 and TRBJ2-1, the CDR3 gives the full variable domain: DAMVIQNPRYQVTQFGKPVTLSCSQTLNHNVMYWYQQKSSQAPKLLFHYYDKDFNNEADTPDNFQSRRPNTSFCFLDIRSPGLGDTAMYLCATSRESGSGEQFFGPGTRLTVL.

The V and J genes are TRBV28 and TRBJ1-5; the D is unclear. CDR1 is MDHEN, CDR2 SYDVKM, per germline. The CDR3 has 14 residues. V lost 2 bases, J lost 6 bases, and 11 bases lay in between. The CDR3 nucleotides read TGTGCCAGCAGTTTAATCCCGGGGTTTCAGCCCCAGCATTTT. Residues: CASSLIPGFQPQHF.

V and J are TRBV27 and TRBJ1-4, with D possibly TRBD1 on 5 matching bases. CDR3 size: 14 residues. Trimming pared 6 bases from V and 3 bases from J, leaving 11 bases between. The germline CDR1 and CDR2 sequences are MNHEY and SMNVEV (reference sequence). CDR3 residues: CASSLRVANEKLFF. As DNA, the CDR3 is TGTGCCAGCAGCCTCAGGGTTGCTAATGAAAAACTGTTTTTT.

V and J are TRBV5-1 and TRBJ2-3, with D perhaps TRBD2 (5 bases). V was pared by 0 bases and J by 1 base, with 9 bases between. This CDR3 region has 15 residues. Germline V gene lookup returns CDR1 SGHRS and CDR2 YFSETQ. The CDR3 reads CASSLDLRGTDTQYF. CDR3 DNA: TGCGCCAGCAGCTTGGATTTGAGGGGCACAGATACGCAGTATTTT. Variable domain in full (rest from reference TRBV5-1 and TRBJ2-3): KAGVTQTPRYLIKTRGQQVTLSCSPISGHRSVSWYQQTPGQGLQFLFEYFSETQRNKGNFPGRFSGRQFSNSRSEMNVSTLELGDSALYLCASSLDLRGTDTQYFGPGTRLTVL.

This rearrangement joins TRBV6-6 to TRBJ2-3; tentative D call: TRBD2 (5 bases). The V and J ends lost 0 bases and 2 bases respectively, with 6 bases between them. CDR1 is MNHNY, CDR2 SVGAGI, per germline (reference sequence). The CDR3 has 14 residues. CDR3 loop: CASSYSEATDTQYF. As DNA, the CDR3 is TGTGCCAGCAGTTACTCGGAGGCCACAGATACGCAGTATTTT.

The chain has TRBV6-5 and TRBJ2-7; 10 bases line up with TRBD2. The J segment lost 4 bases and the V segment lost 6 bases, leaving 9 bases of the junction unmatched. Germline assignment: CDR1 MNHEY and CDR2 SVGAGI. The CDR3 spans 15 residues. The CDR3 coding sequence is TGTGCCAGCAGCCTCACGGGACTAGCGTTGTACGAGCAGTACTTC. Encoded protein: CASSLTGLALYEQYF.

The V call is TRBV18, the J call TRBJ1-5; TRBD1 aligns across 8 bases. The V segment lost 6 bases and the J segment 4 bases; nucleotides outside the gene matches: 11. The length of the CDR3 is 16 residues. Germline CDR1 KGHSH, CDR2 LQKENI. The CDR3 region is CASSPGQGAQNQPQHF. The CDR3 nucleotides read TGTGCCAGCTCGCCCGGTCAGGGGGCCCAGAATCAGCCCCAGCATTTT.

This rearrangement joins TRBV6-1 to TRBJ2-7, with 9 bases fitting TRBD1. Germline V CDR1 and CDR2: MNHNS, SASEGT. CDR3 length: 15 residues. The V and J ends lost 1 base and 2 bases, in that order; junction bases with no gene match: 3. DNA for the CDR3: TGTGCCAGCAGTGAAGGGACAGGGGACACCTACGAGCAGTACTTC. Translated: CASSEGTGDTYEQYF.

The chain carries TRBV29-1 and TRBJ1-6; D is perhaps TRBD1 (6 bases). This CDR3 is built from 13 residues. Looked up from germline, CDR1 is SQVTM and CDR2 is ANQGSEA. Trimming took 5 bases from V and 10 from J, leaving 15 bases between them. DNA of the CDR3: TGCAGCGTTTCCCCGGACAGCCGCTCACCCCTCCACTTT. Translating it yields CSVSPDSRSPLHF.